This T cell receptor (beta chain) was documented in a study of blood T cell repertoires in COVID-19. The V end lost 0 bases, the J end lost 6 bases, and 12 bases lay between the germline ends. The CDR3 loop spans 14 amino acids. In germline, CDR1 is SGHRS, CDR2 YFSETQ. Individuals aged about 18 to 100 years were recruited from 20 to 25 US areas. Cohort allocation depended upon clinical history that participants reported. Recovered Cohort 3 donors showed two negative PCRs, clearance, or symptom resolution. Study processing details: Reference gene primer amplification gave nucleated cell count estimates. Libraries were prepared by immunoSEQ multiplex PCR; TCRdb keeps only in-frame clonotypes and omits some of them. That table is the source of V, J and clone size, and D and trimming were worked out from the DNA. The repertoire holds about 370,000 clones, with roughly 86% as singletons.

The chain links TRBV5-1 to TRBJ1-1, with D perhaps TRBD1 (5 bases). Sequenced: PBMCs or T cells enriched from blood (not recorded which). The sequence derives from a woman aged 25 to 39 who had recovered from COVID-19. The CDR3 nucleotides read TGCGCCAGCAGCTTGGAGCCGGGACTGTCTGAAGCTTTCTTT. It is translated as CASSLEPGLSEAFF. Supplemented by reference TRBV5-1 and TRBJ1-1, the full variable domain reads KAGVTQTPRYLIKTRGQQVTLSCSPISGHRSVSWYQQTPGQGLQFLFEYFSETQRNKGNFPGRFSGRQFSNSRSEMNVSTLELGDSALYLCASSLEPGLSEAFFGQGTRLTVV.